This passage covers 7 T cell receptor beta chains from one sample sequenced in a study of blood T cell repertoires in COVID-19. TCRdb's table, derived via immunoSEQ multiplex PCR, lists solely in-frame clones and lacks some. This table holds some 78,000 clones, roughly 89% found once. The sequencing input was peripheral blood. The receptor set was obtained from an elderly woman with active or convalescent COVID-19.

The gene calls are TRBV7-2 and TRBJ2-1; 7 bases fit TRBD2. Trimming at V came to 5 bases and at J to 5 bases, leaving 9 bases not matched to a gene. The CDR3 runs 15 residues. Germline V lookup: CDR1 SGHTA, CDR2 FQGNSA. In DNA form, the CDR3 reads TGTGCCAGCAGCGCCGGGACTACTTGGGACAATGAGCAGTTCTTC. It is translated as CASSAGTTWDNEQFF.

CDR3 coding DNA: TGTGCCAGCAGTTCCAAGACTAGCGGGAAAACCGGGGAGCTGTTTTTT. Translation gives CASSSKTSGKTGELFF. The chain carries TRBV6-5 and TRBJ2-2; 11 bases fit TRBD2. The ends lost 4 bases at V and 5 bases at J; junction bases unmatched: 6. The CDR3 length is 16 residues. Germline CDR1 reads MNHEY; CDR2 reads SVGAGI.

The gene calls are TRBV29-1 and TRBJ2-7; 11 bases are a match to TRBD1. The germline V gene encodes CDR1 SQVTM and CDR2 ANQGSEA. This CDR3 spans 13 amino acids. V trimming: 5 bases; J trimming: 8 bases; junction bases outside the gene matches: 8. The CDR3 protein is CSVSPGQGDKQYF. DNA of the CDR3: TGCAGCGTTTCACCGGGACAGGGGGATAAGCAGTACTTC.

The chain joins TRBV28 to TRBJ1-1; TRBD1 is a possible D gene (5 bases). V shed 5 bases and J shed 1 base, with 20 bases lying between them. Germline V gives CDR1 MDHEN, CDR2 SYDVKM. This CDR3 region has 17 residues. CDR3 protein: CASSLLSGAGPNTEAFF. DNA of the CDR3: TGTGCCAGCAGTCTATTGAGCGGGGCAGGCCCGAACACTGAAGCTTTCTTT.

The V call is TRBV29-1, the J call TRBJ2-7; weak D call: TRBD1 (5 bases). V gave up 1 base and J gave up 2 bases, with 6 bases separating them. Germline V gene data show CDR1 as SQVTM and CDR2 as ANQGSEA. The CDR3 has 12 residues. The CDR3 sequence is CSVEGQTYEQYF. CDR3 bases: TGCAGCGTTGAAGGACAGACCTACGAGCAGTACTTC.

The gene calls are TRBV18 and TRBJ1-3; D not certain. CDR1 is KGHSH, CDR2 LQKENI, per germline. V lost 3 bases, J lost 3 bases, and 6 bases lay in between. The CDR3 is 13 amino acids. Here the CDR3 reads CASSPGSGNTIYF. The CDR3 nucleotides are TGTGCCAGCTCACCCGGGAGTGGAAACACCATATATTTT.

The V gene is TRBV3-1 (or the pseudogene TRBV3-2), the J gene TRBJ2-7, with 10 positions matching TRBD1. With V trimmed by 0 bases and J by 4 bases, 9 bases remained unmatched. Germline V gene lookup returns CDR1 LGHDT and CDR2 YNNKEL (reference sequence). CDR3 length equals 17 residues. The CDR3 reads CASSQDRRDRGGYEQYF. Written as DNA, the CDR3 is TGTGCCAGCAGCCAAGATCGCCGGGACAGGGGCGGATACGAGCAGTACTTC.